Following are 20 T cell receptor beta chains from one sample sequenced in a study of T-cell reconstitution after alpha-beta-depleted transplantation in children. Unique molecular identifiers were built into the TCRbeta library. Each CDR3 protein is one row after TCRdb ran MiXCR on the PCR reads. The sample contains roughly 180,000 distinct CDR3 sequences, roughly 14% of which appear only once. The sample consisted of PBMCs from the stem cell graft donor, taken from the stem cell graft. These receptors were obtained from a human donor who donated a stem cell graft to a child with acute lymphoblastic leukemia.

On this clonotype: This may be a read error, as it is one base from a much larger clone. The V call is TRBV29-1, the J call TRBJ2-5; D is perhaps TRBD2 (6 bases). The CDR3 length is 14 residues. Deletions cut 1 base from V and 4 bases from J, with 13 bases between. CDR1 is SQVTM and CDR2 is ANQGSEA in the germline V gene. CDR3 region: CSVEGYGSRETQYF. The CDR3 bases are TGCAGCGTTGAAGGGTACGGGAGCAGAGAGACCCAGTACTTC. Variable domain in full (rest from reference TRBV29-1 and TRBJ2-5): SAVISQKPSRDICQRGTSLTIQCQVDSQVTMMFWYRQQPGQSLTLIATANQGSEATYESGFVIDKFPISRPNLTFSTLTVSNMSPEDSSIYLCSVEGYGSRETQYFGPGTRLLVL.

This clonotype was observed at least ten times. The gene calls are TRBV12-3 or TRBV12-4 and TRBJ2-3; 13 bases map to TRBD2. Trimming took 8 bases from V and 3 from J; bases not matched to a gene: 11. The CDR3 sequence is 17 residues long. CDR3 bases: TGTGCCAGCTCCCCCACGACTAGCGGGAGGCGGACAGATACGCAGTATTTT. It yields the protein CASSPTTSGRRTDTQYF.

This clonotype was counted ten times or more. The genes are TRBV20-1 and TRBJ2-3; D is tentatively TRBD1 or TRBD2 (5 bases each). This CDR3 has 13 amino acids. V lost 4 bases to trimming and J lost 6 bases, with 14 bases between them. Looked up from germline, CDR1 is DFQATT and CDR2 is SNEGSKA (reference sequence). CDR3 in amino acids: CSANSRDGDTQYF. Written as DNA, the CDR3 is TGCAGTGCTAACTCCAGGGACGGGGATACGCAGTATTTT.

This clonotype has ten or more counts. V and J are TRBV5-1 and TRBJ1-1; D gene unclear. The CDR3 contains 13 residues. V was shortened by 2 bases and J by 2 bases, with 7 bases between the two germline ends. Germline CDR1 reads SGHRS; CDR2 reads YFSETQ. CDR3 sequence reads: CASSFTPNTEAFF. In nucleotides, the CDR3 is TGCGCCAGCAGCTTTACACCAAACACTGAAGCTTTCTTT.

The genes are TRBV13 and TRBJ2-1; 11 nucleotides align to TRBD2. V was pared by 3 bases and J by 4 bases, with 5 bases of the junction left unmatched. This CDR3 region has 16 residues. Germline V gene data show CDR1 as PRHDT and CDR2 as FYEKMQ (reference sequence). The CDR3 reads CASSFGTSGSYNEQFF. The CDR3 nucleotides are TGTGCCAGCAGCTTCGGGACTAGCGGTAGTTACAATGAGCAGTTCTTC.

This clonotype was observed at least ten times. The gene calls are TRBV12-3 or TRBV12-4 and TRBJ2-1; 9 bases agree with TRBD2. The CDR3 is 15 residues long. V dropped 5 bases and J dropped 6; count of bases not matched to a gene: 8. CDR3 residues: CASSRREGPANEQFF. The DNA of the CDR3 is TGTGCCAGCAGTAGGCGGGAGGGCCCCGCCAATGAGCAGTTCTTC.

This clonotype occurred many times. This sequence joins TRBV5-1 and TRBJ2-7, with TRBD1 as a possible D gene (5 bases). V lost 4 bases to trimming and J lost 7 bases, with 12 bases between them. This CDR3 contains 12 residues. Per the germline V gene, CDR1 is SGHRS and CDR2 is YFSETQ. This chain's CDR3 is CASSRGEQEQYF. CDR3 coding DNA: TGCGCCAGCAGCAGGGGTGAGCAAGAGCAGTACTTC.

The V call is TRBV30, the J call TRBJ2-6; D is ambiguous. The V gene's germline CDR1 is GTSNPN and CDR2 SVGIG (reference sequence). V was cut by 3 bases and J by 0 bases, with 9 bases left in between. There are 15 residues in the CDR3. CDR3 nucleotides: TGTGCCTGGAGGGAACCGGTCTCTGGGGCCAACGTCCTGACTTTC. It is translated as CAWREPVSGANVLTF.

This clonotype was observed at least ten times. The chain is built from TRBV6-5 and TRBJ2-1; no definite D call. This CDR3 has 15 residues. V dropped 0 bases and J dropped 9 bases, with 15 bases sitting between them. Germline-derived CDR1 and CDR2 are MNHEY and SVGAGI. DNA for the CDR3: TGTGCCAGCAGTTACTCGAAACGGGCAACCGGTGAGCAGTTCTTC. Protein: CASSYSKRATGEQFF.

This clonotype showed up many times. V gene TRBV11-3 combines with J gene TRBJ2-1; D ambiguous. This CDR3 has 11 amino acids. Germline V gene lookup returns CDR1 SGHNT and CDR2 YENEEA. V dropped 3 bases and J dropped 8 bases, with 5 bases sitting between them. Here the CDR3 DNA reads TGTGCCAGCAGCTTTAAACATGAGCAGTTCTTC. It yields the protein CASSFKHEQFF. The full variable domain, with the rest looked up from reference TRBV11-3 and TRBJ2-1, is EAGVVQSPRYKIIEKKQPVAFWCNPISGHNTLYWYLQNLGQGPELLIRYENEEAVDDSQLPKDRFSAERLKGVDSTLKIQPAELGDSAVYLCASSFKHEQFFGPGTRLTVL.

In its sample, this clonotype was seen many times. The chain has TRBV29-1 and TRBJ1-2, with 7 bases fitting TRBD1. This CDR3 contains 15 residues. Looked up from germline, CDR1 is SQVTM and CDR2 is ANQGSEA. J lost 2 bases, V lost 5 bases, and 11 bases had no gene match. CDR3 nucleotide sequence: TGCAGCGTTCTCCCTGGACAGGCGCCGAACTATGGCTACACCTTC. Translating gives CSVLPGQAPNYGYTF.

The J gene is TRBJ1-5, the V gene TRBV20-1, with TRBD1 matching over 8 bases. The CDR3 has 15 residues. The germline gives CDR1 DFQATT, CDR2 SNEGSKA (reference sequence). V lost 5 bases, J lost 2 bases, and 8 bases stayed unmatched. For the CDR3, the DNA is TGCAGTGCTGGCCAGTCGACAGGGGGCAATCAGCCCCAGCATTTT. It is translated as CSAGQSTGGNQPQHF.

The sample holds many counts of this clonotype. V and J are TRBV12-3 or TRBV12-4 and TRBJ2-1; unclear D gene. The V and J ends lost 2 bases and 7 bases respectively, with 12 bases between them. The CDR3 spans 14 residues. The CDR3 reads CASSLTNLGNEQFF. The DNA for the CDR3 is TGTGCCAGCAGTTTAACTAACCTGGGGAATGAGCAGTTCTTC.

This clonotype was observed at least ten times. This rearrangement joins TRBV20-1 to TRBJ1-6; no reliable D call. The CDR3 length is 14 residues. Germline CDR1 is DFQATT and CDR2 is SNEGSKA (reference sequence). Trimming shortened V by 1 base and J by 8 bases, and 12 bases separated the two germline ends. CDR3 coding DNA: TGCAGTGCTAGAGTGGACGGAAACTATTCACCCCTCCACTTT. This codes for CSARVDGNYSPLHF.

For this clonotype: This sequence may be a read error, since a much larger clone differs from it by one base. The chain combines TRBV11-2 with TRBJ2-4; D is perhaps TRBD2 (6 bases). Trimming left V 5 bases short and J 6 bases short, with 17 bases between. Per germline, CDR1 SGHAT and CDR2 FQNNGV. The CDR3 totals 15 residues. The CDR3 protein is CASSPGDGLGNIQYF. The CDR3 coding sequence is TGTGCCAGCAGCCCGGGGGATGGCCTAGGAAACATTCAGTACTTC.

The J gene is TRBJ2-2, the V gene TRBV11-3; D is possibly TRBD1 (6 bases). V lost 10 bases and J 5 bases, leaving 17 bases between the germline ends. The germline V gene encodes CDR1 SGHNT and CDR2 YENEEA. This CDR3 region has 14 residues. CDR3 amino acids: CATLQGPTTGELFF. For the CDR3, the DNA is TGTGCCACCTTACAGGGCCCAACAACCGGGGAGCTGTTTTTT.

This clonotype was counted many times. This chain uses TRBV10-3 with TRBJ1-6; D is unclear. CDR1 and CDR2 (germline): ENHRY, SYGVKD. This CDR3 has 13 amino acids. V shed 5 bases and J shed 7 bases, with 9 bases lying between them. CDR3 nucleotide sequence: TGTGCCATCAGTAGCAGTTCGAATTCACCCCTCCACTTT. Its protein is CAISSSSNSPLHF.

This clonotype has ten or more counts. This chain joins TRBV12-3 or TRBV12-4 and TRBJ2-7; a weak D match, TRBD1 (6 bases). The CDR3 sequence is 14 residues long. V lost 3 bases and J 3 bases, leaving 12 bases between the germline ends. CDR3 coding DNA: TGTGCCAGCAGTTTTGGCAGGGGAAGCTACGAGCAGTACTTC. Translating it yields CASSFGRGSYEQYF.

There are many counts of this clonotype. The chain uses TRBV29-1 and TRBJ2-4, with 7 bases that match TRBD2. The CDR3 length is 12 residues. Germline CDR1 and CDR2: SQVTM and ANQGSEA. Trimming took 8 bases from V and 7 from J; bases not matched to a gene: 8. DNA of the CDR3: TGCAGCTCAGCGGGGCGAGGGAACATTCAGTACTTC. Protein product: CSSAGRGNIQYF.

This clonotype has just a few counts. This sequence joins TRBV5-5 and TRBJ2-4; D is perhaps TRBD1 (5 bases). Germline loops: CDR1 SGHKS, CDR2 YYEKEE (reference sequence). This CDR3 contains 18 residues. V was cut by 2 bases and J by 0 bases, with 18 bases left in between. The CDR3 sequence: CASSFSPSTALAKNIQYF. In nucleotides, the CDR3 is TGTGCCAGCAGCTTTAGCCCTTCGACAGCTCTAGCCAAAAACATTCAGTACTTC.